The rows below give T cell receptor beta chains drawn from one sample of a study of blood T cell repertoires in COVID-19. The repertoire was sequenced with immunoSEQ multiplex PCR; TCRdb's copy has only in-frame clones and lacks some. The data show some 340,000 clones, 83% seen once. Sequencing input: peripheral blood. All receptors come from a man aged 25-45 years with active or convalescent COVID-19. The CDR3 runs from the conserved cysteine through the conserved F or W. D genes are given only for firm matches. Size is stated for part of the rows, as once, few or many counts, or as a class when the clone is expanded.

J: TRBJ1-4
V: TRBV7-9
size: few
D: TRBD1
CDR3: CASSRGRGTGRGNEKLFF
DNA: TGTGCCAGCAGCCGCGGCCGGGGGACAGGGAGAGGTAATGAAAAACTGTTTTTT

J: TRBJ1-6
V: TRBV5-1
size: many
D: NA
CDR3: CASSLAGRDNSPLHF
DNA: TGCGCCAGCAGCTTGGCTGGGAGGGATAATTCACCCCTCCACTTT

J: TRBJ2-1
V: TRBV27
size: NA
D: TRBD2
CDR3: CASSSRTSGSNEQFF
DNA: TGTGCCAGCAGTTCCAGGACTAGCGGAAGCAATGAGCAGTTCTTC

J: TRBJ2-1
V: TRBV25-1
size: NA
D: TRBD1
CDR3: CASSEYPDRDEQFF
DNA: TGTGCCAGCAGTGAATATCCGGACAGGGACGAGCAGTTCTTC

J: TRBJ2-1
V: TRBV5-1
size: NA
D: TRBD1
CDR3: CASSLEGASYNEQFF
DNA: TGCGCCAGCAGCTTGGAGGGGGCGTCCTACAATGAGCAGTTCTTC

J: TRBJ2-7
V: TRBV6-2/TRBV6-3
size: NA
D: TRBD1
CDR3: CASTPRRQGKTEQYF
DNA: TGTGCCAGCACCCCAAGGCGACAGGGAAAAACCGAGCAGTACTTC

J: TRBJ2-2
V: TRBV3-1/TRBV3-2
size: NA
D: NA
CDR3: CASSQECGRMNTGELFF
DNA: TGTGCCAGCAGCCAAGAGTGCGGTAGGATGAACACCGGGGAGCTGTTTTTT

J: TRBJ1-5
V: TRBV10-3
size: once
D: TRBD1
CDR3: CAISRTGGNQPQHF
DNA: TGTGCCATCTCGAGGACAGGTGGCAATCAGCCCCAGCATTTT

J: TRBJ2-3
V: TRBV6-5
size: few
D: NA
CDR3: CASKTEGIDTQYF
DNA: TGTGCCAGCAAAACCGAGGGTATAGATACGCAGTATTTT

J: TRBJ2-5
V: TRBV6-2/TRBV6-3
size: NA
D: NA
CDR3: CASSRLGETQYF
DNA: TGTGCCAGCAGTCGTCTAGGAGAGACCCAGTACTTC

J: TRBJ2-3
V: TRBV24-1
size: NA
D: NA
CDR3: CATSDSTGKRTDTQYF
DNA: TGTGCCACCAGTGATTCAACAGGGAAACGCACAGATACGCAGTATTTT

J: TRBJ2-3
V: TRBV5-1
size: NA
D: TRBD2
CDR3: CASRPGGGSTDTQYF
DNA: TGCGCCAGCAGACCCGGCGGGGGTAGCACAGATACGCAGTATTTT

J: TRBJ2-1
V: TRBV7-8
size: NA
D: NA
CDR3: CASSTKRVLSYNEQFF
DNA: TGTGCCAGCAGCACCAAGCGGGTCCTCTCCTACAATGAGCAGTTCTTC

J: TRBJ1-3
V: TRBV5-4
size: NA
D: NA
CDR3: CASSSGVHGAGNTIYF
DNA: TGTGCCAGCAGCTCGGGGGTGCATGGGGCCGGAAACACCATATATTTT

J: TRBJ2-2
V: TRBV11-1
size: NA
D: NA
CDR3: CASSNIRQENTGELFF
DNA: TGTGCCAGCAGCAACATTCGACAGGAGAACACCGGGGAGCTGTTTTTT

J: TRBJ2-1
V: TRBV21-1
size: NA
D: NA
CDR3: CASSKRGAGEPYNEQFF
DNA: TGTGCCAGCAGCAAAAGAGGAGCGGGAGAACCCTACAATGAGCAGTTCTTC

J: TRBJ1-4
V: TRBV21-1
size: few
D: NA
CDR3: CASRQLNATNEKLFF
DNA: TGTGCCAGCAGACAGCTTAATGCAACTAATGAAAAACTGTTTTTT

J: TRBJ2-2
V: TRBV6-5
size: NA
D: NA
CDR3: CASSLWGEHTGELFF
DNA: TGTGCCAGCAGTCTATGGGGGGAGCACACCGGGGAGCTGTTTTTT

J: TRBJ1-6
V: TRBV7-8
size: NA
D: NA
CDR3: CASSLANRKGSPLHF
DNA: TGTGCCAGCAGCTTAGCCAACAGAAAAGGATCACCCCTCCACTTT

J: TRBJ2-7
V: TRBV27
size: NA
D: TRBD2
CDR3: CASRASGSYEQYF
DNA: TGTGCCAGCAGGGCTAGCGGATCCTACGAGCAGTACTTC

J: TRBJ1-1
V: TRBV2
size: NA
D: TRBD1
CDR3: CASSAVGQGAQAFF
DNA: TGTGCCAGCAGTGCGGTGGGCCAGGGGGCTCAGGCTTTCTTT

J: TRBJ1-2
V: TRBV3-1/TRBV3-2
size: NA
D: TRBD1
CDR3: CASSQPRGQGFGGYTF
DNA: TGTGCCAGCAGCCAACCAAGAGGACAGGGCTTTGGCGGCTACACCTTC

J: TRBJ2-3
V: TRBV7-2
size: NA
D: NA
CDR3: CASMGGAGDTQYF
DNA: TGTGCCAGCATGGGGGGGGCCGGGGATACGCAGTATTTT

J: TRBJ1-5
V: TRBV5-6
size: NA
D: NA
CDR3: CASSLGAAGNQPQHF
DNA: TGTGCCAGCAGCTTAGGAGCGGCCGGGAATCAGCCCCAGCATTTT

J: TRBJ1-2
V: TRBV19
size: NA
D: TRBD1
CDR3: CASRGTGDGYTF
DNA: TGTGCCAGTAGAGGGACAGGGGATGGCTACACCTTC

J: TRBJ1-3
V: TRBV5-1
size: once
D: NA
CDR3: CASSLPGSGNTIYF
DNA: TGCGCCAGCAGCTTGCCAGGCTCTGGAAACACCATATATTTT

J: TRBJ2-1
V: TRBV24-1
size: NA
D: TRBD2
CDR3: CATSDITGGPSYNEQFF
DNA: TGTGCCACCAGTGATATTACGGGGGGGCCCTCCTACAATGAGCAGTTCTTC

J: TRBJ2-2
V: TRBV4-1
size: NA
D: NA
CDR3: CASSPPPRSNTGELFF
DNA: TGCGCCAGCAGCCCGCCCCCCCGGTCGAACACCGGGGAGCTGTTTTTT

J: TRBJ1-2
V: TRBV30
size: NA
D: NA
CDR3: CAWSVGQGKDGYTF
DNA: TGTGCCTGGAGTGTCGGGCAGGGGAAGGATGGCTACACCTTC

J: TRBJ2-1
V: TRBV30
size: NA
D: TRBD1
CDR3: CASETGQGSYNEQFF
DNA: TGTGCCTCTGAAACCGGACAGGGCTCCTACAATGAGCAGTTCTTC

J: TRBJ2-1
V: TRBV5-8
size: NA
D: NA
CDR3: CASSLGSGFYNEQFF
DNA: TGTGCCAGCAGCTTGGGTAGCGGTTTCTACAATGAGCAGTTCTTC

J: TRBJ1-1
V: TRBV6-2/TRBV6-3
size: few
D: NA
CDR3: CASSQQYTEAFF
DNA: TGTGCCAGCAGTCAACAATACACTGAAGCTTTCTTT

J: TRBJ2-7
V: TRBV30
size: NA
D: TRBD1
CDR3: CAAQGYEQYF
DNA: TGTGCCGCACAGGGGTACGAGCAGTACTTC

J: TRBJ2-7
V: TRBV5-1
size: NA
D: TRBD2
CDR3: CASSLGGGPSSYEQYF
DNA: TGCGCCAGCAGCTTGGGCGGGGGTCCCTCTTCCTACGAGCAGTACTTC

J: TRBJ2-1
V: TRBV10-3
size: NA
D: NA
CDR3: CAIWGGSVRRNEQFF
DNA: TGTGCCATCTGGGGGGGCAGCGTTCGTCGGAATGAGCAGTTCTTC

J: TRBJ2-7
V: TRBV30
size: NA
D: NA
CDR3: CAWSAGLGQYF
DNA: TGTGCCTGGAGTGCAGGCTTAGGGCAGTACTTC

J: TRBJ2-3
V: TRBV5-5
size: NA
D: TRBD1
CDR3: CASRDRGGTDTQYF
DNA: TGTGCCAGCAGGGACAGGGGGGGCACAGATACGCAGTATTTT

J: TRBJ1-2
V: TRBV14
size: NA
D: NA
CDR3: CASSQVRVATGYTF
DNA: TGTGCCAGCAGCCAAGTGCGAGTAGCGACTGGCTACACCTTC

J: TRBJ2-6
V: TRBV9
size: NA
D: TRBD1
CDR3: CASSPHGQGAVGANVLTF
DNA: TGTGCCAGCAGCCCCCATGGACAGGGGGCGGTCGGGGCCAACGTCCTGACTTTC

J: TRBJ1-2
V: TRBV6-4
size: NA
D: TRBD1
CDR3: CASSRHSGTDYGYTF
DNA: TGTGCCAGCAGCCGACACTCCGGGACAGACTATGGCTACACCTTC

J: TRBJ2-7
V: TRBV27
size: once
D: NA
CDR3: CASSFRGPTPYEQYF
DNA: TGTGCCAGCAGTTTCAGGGGTCCCACCCCCTACGAGCAGTACTTC

J: TRBJ1-1
V: TRBV28
size: once
D: NA
CDR3: CASNLQLNTEAFF
DNA: TGTGCCAGCAACCTACAGCTGAACACTGAAGCTTTCTTT

J: TRBJ1-5
V: TRBV19
size: NA
D: NA
CDR3: CASSIVGGDNQPQHF
DNA: TGTGCCAGTAGTATAGTCGGGGGGGACAATCAGCCCCAGCATTTT

J: TRBJ1-4
V: TRBV7-9
size: NA
D: NA
CDR3: CASSLGQYEKLFF
DNA: TGTGCCAGCAGCTTAGGACAGTATGAAAAACTGTTTTTT

J: TRBJ2-7
V: TRBV3-1/TRBV3-2
size: NA
D: TRBD1
CDR3: CASSRAGGDTYEQYF
DNA: TGTGCCAGCAGCCGGGCAGGGGGCGATACCTACGAGCAGTACTTC

J: TRBJ1-2
V: TRBV24-1
size: NA
D: NA
CDR3: CATSDPGANYGYTF
DNA: TGTGCCACCAGTGATCCGGGGGCTAACTATGGCTACACCTTC

J: TRBJ1-5
V: TRBV11-2
size: NA
D: NA
CDR3: CASSLAGGYQPQHF
DNA: TGTGCCAGCAGCTTAGCAGGAGGGTATCAGCCCCAGCATTTT

J: TRBJ1-1
V: TRBV29-1
size: few
D: NA
CDR3: CSALGLSRTEAFF
DNA: TGCAGCGCCTTGGGACTCTCGAGGACTGAAGCTTTCTTT

J: TRBJ2-1
V: TRBV10-3
size: NA
D: NA
CDR3: CAISESNNEQFF
DNA: TGTGCCATCAGTGAGAGCAACAATGAGCAGTTCTTC

J: TRBJ1-2
V: TRBV10-1
size: few
D: NA
CDR3: CASSGGVDGYTF
DNA: TGCGCCAGCAGTGGGGGAGTGGATGGCTACACCTTC

J: TRBJ2-7
V: TRBV7-9
size: NA
D: TRBD2
CDR3: CASSLDRTSGVYLTYEQYF
DNA: TGTGCCAGCAGCCTCGACAGAACTAGCGGGGTATACCTTACCTACGAGCAGTACTTC

J: TRBJ2-7
V: TRBV4-2
size: NA
D: NA
CDR3: CASSQDGGQDSYEQYF
DNA: TGTGCCAGCAGCCAAGATGGCGGGCAGGACTCCTACGAGCAGTACTTC

J: TRBJ2-3
V: TRBV11-3
size: NA
D: NA
CDR3: CASSLGRGVRRDTQYF
DNA: TGTGCCAGCAGCTTAGGGCGGGGAGTCCGGAGAGATACGCAGTATTTT

J: TRBJ2-1
V: TRBV12-3/TRBV12-4
size: NA
D: NA
CDR3: CASIKLTNNEQFF
DNA: TGTGCCAGCATCAAACTGACAAACAATGAGCAGTTCTTC

J: TRBJ2-1
V: TRBV2
size: NA
D: TRBD2
CDR3: CASRPTSGGAHEQFF
DNA: TGTGCCAGCAGACCCACTAGCGGGGGGGCTCATGAGCAGTTCTTC

J: TRBJ1-2
V: TRBV15
size: NA
D: NA
CDR3: CATSRDREGRSYGYTF
DNA: TGTGCCACCAGCAGAGACCGTGAGGGTCGGAGCTATGGCTACACCTTC

J: TRBJ2-7
V: TRBV2
size: NA
D: TRBD2
CDR3: CASTQTSGVVGEQYF
DNA: TGTGCCAGCACCCAGACTAGCGGGGTCGTCGGGGAGCAGTACTTC

J: TRBJ2-5
V: TRBV15
size: NA
D: TRBD2
CDR3: CATSRLAGGQETQYF
DNA: TGTGCCACCAGCAGACTAGCGGGAGGTCAAGAGACCCAGTACTTC